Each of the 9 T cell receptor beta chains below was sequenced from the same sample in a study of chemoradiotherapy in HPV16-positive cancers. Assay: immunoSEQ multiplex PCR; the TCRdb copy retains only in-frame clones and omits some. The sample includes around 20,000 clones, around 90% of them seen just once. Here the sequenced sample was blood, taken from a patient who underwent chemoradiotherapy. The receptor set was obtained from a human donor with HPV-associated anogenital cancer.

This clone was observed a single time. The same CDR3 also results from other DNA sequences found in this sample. This chain's CDR3 is CASSLGQNYGYTF. CDR3 nucleotide sequence: TGTGCCAGCAGCCTCGGACAGAACTATGGCTACACCTTC. The rearrangement links TRBV27 to TRBJ1-2; perhaps TRBD1 as D (6 bases). Germline V lookup: CDR1 MNHEY, CDR2 SMNVEV (reference sequence). This CDR3 contains 13 residues. The germline V and J ends were trimmed by 6 bases and 2 bases, with 10 bases remaining between them.

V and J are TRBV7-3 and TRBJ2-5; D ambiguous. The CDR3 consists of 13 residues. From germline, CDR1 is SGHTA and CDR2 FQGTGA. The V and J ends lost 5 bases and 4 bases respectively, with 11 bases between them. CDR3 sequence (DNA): TGTGCCAGCAGCCGGAACTGGGGAGAGACCCAGTACTTC. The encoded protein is CASSRNWGETQYF.

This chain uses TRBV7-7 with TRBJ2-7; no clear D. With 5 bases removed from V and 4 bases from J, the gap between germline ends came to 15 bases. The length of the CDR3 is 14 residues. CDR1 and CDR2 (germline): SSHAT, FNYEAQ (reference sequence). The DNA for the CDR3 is TGTGCCAGCAGCCCAAGCACAGATTCTTACGAGCAGTACTTC. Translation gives CASSPSTDSYEQYF.

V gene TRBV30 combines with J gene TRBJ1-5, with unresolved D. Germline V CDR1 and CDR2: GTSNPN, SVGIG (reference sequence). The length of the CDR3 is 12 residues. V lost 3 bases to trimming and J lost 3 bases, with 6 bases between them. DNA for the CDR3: TGTGCCTGGAGCCGGAACAATCAGCCCCAGCATTTT. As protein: CAWSRNNQPQHF.

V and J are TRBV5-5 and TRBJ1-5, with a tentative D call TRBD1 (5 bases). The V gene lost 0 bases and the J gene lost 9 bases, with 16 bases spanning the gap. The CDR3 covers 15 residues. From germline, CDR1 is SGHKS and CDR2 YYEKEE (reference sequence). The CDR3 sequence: CASSLEAGRQRPQHF. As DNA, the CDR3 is TGTGCCAGCAGCTTGGAAGCAGGGCGCCAGAGGCCCCAGCATTTT.

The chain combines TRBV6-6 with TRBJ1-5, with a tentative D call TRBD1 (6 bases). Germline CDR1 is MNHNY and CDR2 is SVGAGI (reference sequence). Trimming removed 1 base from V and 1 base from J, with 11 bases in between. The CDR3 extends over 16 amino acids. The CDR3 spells CASSYYTGASNQPQHF. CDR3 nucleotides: TGTGCCAGCAGTTACTATACGGGGGCGAGCAATCAGCCCCAGCATTTT.

CDR3 in amino acids: CASSREGVADV. In DNA, the CDR3 is TGTGCCAGCAGCCGAGAGGGGGTAGCGGACGTC. This chain joins TRBV11-2 and TRBJ2-7; the D call may be TRBD1 or TRBD2 (6 bases each). This CDR3 spans 11 amino acids. Looked up from germline, CDR1 is SGHAT and CDR2 is FQNNGV.

Written as DNA, the CDR3 is TGTGCCAGCAGCTTAGGAGCGGGGGGGTACCAAGAGACCCAGTACTTC. This sequence encodes CASSLGAGGYQETQYF. The V and J genes are TRBV7-8 and TRBJ2-5; 10 bases are shared with TRBD2. Losses at the gene ends were 1 base for V and 0 bases for J; bases not matched to a gene: 2. Germline CDR1 and CDR2: SGHVS and FQNEAQ. This CDR3 region has 16 residues.

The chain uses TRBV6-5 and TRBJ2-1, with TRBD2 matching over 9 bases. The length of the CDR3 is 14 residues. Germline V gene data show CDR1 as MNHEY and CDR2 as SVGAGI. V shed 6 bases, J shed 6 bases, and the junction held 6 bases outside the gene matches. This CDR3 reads CASRVAGGVNEQFF. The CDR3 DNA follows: TGTGCCAGCAGGGTCGCGGGGGGGGTCAATGAGCAGTTCTTC.